Below, 21 T cell receptor beta chains from the same sample are listed, as sequenced in a study of CD8+ T cells in alopecia areata. The authors extracted RNA and reverse transcribed it into cDNA as the sequencing template. The table came from immunoSEQ multiplex PCR; TCRdb's copy has only in-frame clones and leaves some out. The profile covers around 200,000 clones, with around three fifths appearing a single time and 4% to 5% taken by the ten largest. Indicated treatment: oral pan-JAK inhibitor, 5-10 mg twice daily. This sample comprised CD4+ T cells sorted from blood, obtained at week 4, from a patient treated with tofacitinib. The receptors originated from a human donor with alopecia areata.

This clone was picked up a small number of times. The chain links TRBV29-1 to TRBJ2-2; 12 bases align to TRBD2. Germline trimming cut 5 bases from V and 6 bases from J; bases unmatched to any gene: 7. Germline V CDR1 and CDR2: SQVTM, ANQGSEA. There are 15 residues in the CDR3. CDR3 in amino acids: CSVSYRLAGAGELFF. CDR3 bases: TGCAGCGTTTCATACCGACTAGCGGGGGCCGGGGAGCTGTTTTTT.

V is TRBV5-1 and J is TRBJ2-2; 8 nucleotides match TRBD1. The CDR3 is 15 residues long. The V segment lost 1 base and the J segment 4 bases; nucleotides outside the gene matches: 3. CDR1 is SGHRS, CDR2 YFSETQ, per germline. CDR3 region: CASSLNTGGTGELFF. The CDR3 DNA reads as TGCGCCAGCAGCTTGAACACAGGGGGCACCGGGGAGCTGTTTTTT.

The chain is built from TRBV25-1 and TRBJ1-2; D unclear. This CDR3 contains 12 residues. The V end was cut by 5 bases, the J end by 10 bases, with 14 bases between. Per the germline V gene, CDR1 is MGHDK and CDR2 is SYGVNS. CDR3 protein: CASSSRAGNYTF. CDR3 DNA sequence: TGTGCCAGCAGTTCCCGGGCCGGGAACTACACCTTC.

This chain uses TRBV5-6 with TRBJ2-7; TRBD1 aligns across 9 bases. This CDR3 is 14 amino acids long. The germline gives CDR1 SGHDT, CDR2 YYEEEE. The trim removed 4 bases at V and 4 bases at J, leaving 6 bases unmatched. This CDR3 reads CASSEGQGRYEQYF. The CDR3 bases are TGTGCCAGCAGCGAGGGACAGGGCCGTTACGAGCAGTACTTC.

The chain is built from TRBV4-3 and TRBJ2-5, with TRBD1 matching 10 bases. V lost 1 base and J lost 8; bases outside the gene matches: 7. The CDR3 is 15 amino acids. The germline CDR1 and CDR2 sequences are LGHNA and YSLEER. The CDR3: CASSQARTGGYTQYF. The CDR3 DNA is TGCGCCAGCAGCCAAGCCAGGACAGGGGGATATACCCAGTACTTC.

This clone was found a few times. CDR3 DNA: TGTGCCAGCGGGCGGGGGAACACAGATACGCAGTATTTT. Amino acid sequence: CASGRGNTDTQYF. V gene TRBV27 combines with J gene TRBJ2-3; 7 bases are a match to TRBD2. V shed 8 bases, J shed 2 bases, and the junction held 4 bases outside the gene matches. Germline V gene lookup returns CDR1 MNHEY and CDR2 SMNVEV (reference sequence). This CDR3 is 13 amino acids long.

The chain joins TRBV19 to TRBJ2-5; D is perhaps TRBD2 (6 bases). Deletions cut 5 bases from V and 1 base from J, with 11 bases between. The CDR3 is made up of 14 amino acids. CDR1 is LNHDA, CDR2 SQIVND, per germline (reference sequence). The CDR3 sequence is CASSPQGLQETQYF. The CDR3 bases are TGTGCCAGTAGTCCCCAGGGACTCCAAGAGACCCAGTACTTC.

The rearrangement joins TRBV10-2 to TRBJ1-2; D may be TRBD1 (6 bases). CDR3 length equals 15 residues. V gave up 0 bases and J gave up 8 bases, with 16 bases separating them. Germline V CDR1 and CDR2: WSHSY, SAAADI. Here the CDR3 reads CASSESVSGGRGYTF. The DNA for the CDR3 is TGCGCCAGCAGTGAGTCGGTCAGTGGGGGGCGAGGCTACACCTTC.

This clone came up a few times. This chain connects TRBV5-4 to TRBJ2-5, with TRBD2 matching 9 bases. Germline V lookup: CDR1 SGHNT, CDR2 YYREEE (reference sequence). The ends lost 2 bases at V and 5 bases at J; junction bases unmatched: 4. The CDR3 is 14 residues long. This chain's CDR3 is CASSLAGGGETQYF. The CDR3 DNA sequence: TGTGCCAGCAGCTTAGCGGGGGGAGGGGAGACCCAGTACTTC.

This clone was seen a few times. J is TRBJ2-4 and V is TRBV4-1; D perhaps matches TRBD1 (5 bases). This CDR3 is 17 amino acids long. Germline V gene data show CDR1 as MGHRA and CDR2 as YSYEKL. Trimming removed 2 bases from V and 2 bases from J, with 16 bases in between. The CDR3 protein is CASSQPARQGTKNIQYF. The CDR3 DNA reads TGCGCCAGCAGCCAACCGGCGCGGCAGGGTACCAAAAACATTCAGTACTTC.

The rearrangement links TRBV5-4 to TRBJ1-1; tentative D call: TRBD1 (6 bases). The CDR3 runs 14 residues. Trimming stripped 3 bases from V and 4 bases from J, with 13 bases between. Germline V gene lookup returns CDR1 SGHNT and CDR2 YYREEE (reference sequence). The CDR3 DNA is TGTGCCAGCAGCTCGGGGGGCAGTGGCACTGAAGCTTTCTTT. Translation: CASSSGGSGTEAFF.

The chain carries TRBV6-1 and TRBJ1-2, with 9 bases identical to TRBD1. V was clipped by 0 bases and J by 8 bases; unmatched bases: 13. The CDR3 runs to 17 residues. Per the germline V gene, CDR1 is MNHNS and CDR2 is SASEGT. The chain's CDR3 is CASSEAMGQGTARGYTF. In DNA, the CDR3 is TGTGCCAGCAGTGAAGCAATGGGACAGGGCACTGCACGAGGCTACACCTTC.

The rearrangement joins TRBV30 to TRBJ2-3; 7 nucleotides agree with TRBD1. J lost 4 bases, V lost 5 bases, and 12 bases had no gene match. Germline CDR1 GTSNPN, CDR2 SVGIG (reference sequence). This CDR3 is built from 15 residues. CDR3 residues: CAWSGDRGGPDTQYF. In DNA, the CDR3 is TGTGCCTGGTCAGGCGATCGAGGGGGCCCAGATACGCAGTATTTT.

The CDR3 here is CASSHSAGQDNEQFF. The CDR3 nucleotides read TGTGCCAGCAGCCATTCAGCGGGGCAAGACAATGAGCAGTTCTTC. The genes are TRBV4-2 and TRBJ2-1, with 7 nucleotides matching TRBD2. The germline V gene has CDR1 LGHNA and CDR2 YNFKEQ. The CDR3 contains 15 residues. The trim removed 3 bases at V and 5 bases at J, leaving 7 bases unmatched.

The V and J genes are TRBV6-5 and TRBJ2-4; TRBD2 agrees at 7 bases. The ends lost 4 bases at V and 0 bases at J; junction bases unmatched: 3. There are 15 residues in the CDR3. The germline V gene encodes CDR1 MNHEY and CDR2 SVGAGI. CDR3 nucleotide sequence: TGTGCCAGCAGTTCCCGCGGGGGAGCCAAAAACATTCAGTACTTC. Residues: CASSSRGGAKNIQYF.

This rearrangement joins TRBV30 to TRBJ2-5; D call uncertain. With 1 base removed from V and 1 base from J, the gap between germline ends came to 7 bases. This CDR3 region has 13 residues. Looked up from germline, CDR1 is GTSNPN and CDR2 is SVGIG (reference sequence). The CDR3 coding sequence is TGTGCCTGGAGTGCCGGAGTCCAAGAGACCCAGTACTTC. This sequence encodes CAWSAGVQETQYF.

V is TRBV7-9 and J is TRBJ2-3; D is perhaps TRBD1 (5 bases). CDR1 is SEHNR and CDR2 is FQNEAQ in the germline V gene (reference sequence). V was pared by 5 bases and J by 1 base, with 19 bases between. The CDR3 is 17 residues long. The CDR3 bases are TGTGCCAGCAGCCCCACTGGGGCCTGGGTGGGCACAGATACGCAGTATTTT. It yields the protein CASSPTGAWVGTDTQYF.

V gene TRBV6-5 combines with J gene TRBJ2-7; perhaps TRBD1 as D (7 bases). The CDR3 runs 14 residues. Per germline, CDR1 MNHEY and CDR2 SVGAGI. The ends were cut back, 6 bases at V and 6 bases at J, with 18 bases in the middle. CDR3 region: CASREGAPSGEQYF. The CDR3 DNA reads TGTGCCAGCAGGGAGGGGGCGCCCTCAGGCGAGCAGTACTTC.

This chain links TRBV4-1 with TRBJ1-2; 7 bases fit TRBD1. Losses at the gene ends were 0 bases for V and 2 bases for J; bases not matched to a gene: 6. CDR3 length: 16 amino acids. Germline V gene lookup returns CDR1 MGHRA and CDR2 YSYEKL. The chain's CDR3 is CASSQDETGRNYGYTF. The CDR3 region has the DNA TGCGCCAGCAGCCAAGATGAGACAGGGAGGAACTATGGCTACACCTTC.

The chain employs TRBV5-1 and TRBJ2-1; D is ambiguous. CDR1 and CDR2 (germline): SGHRS, YFSETQ. Trimming took off 0 bases at V and 1 base at J, with 8 bases between the two ends. This CDR3 contains 15 residues. This CDR3 is CASSLAINSYNEQFF. CDR3 nucleotide sequence: TGCGCCAGCAGCTTGGCTATCAATTCCTACAATGAGCAGTTCTTC.

The chain uses TRBV5-1 and TRBJ2-5; D gene uncertain. Between the trimmed V and J ends, which lost 1 base and 2 bases, there was a span of 6 bases. This CDR3 is built from 13 residues. Germline values: CDR1 SGHRS, CDR2 YFSETQ. As DNA, the CDR3 is TGCGCCAGCAGCTTGATGGGTCAAGAGACCCAGTACTTC. Protein product: CASSLMGQETQYF.